Reported below is one T cell receptor (beta chain). Its antigen is unidentified. TCRdb re-called the reads through MiXCR, storing one row per CDR3 protein. The table records nearly 650,000 distinct CDR3 sequences, 24% of them present only once. This specimen comes from a study of T cell repertoires in cytomegalovirus infection. Whole-study context: Indicated by public TCR beta signatures were CMV infection and matching HLA type.

Whole-study findings and limits: CMV-specific TCR beta clonotypes restricted by HLA-C were the ones dominating the ex vivo response. Summed frequency of shared TCR beta families picked out CMV carriers who also had the relevant HLA.

Per germline, CDR1 LGHNT and CDR2 FRNRAP. The CDR3 runs to 14 residues. V lost 3 bases and J 5 bases, leaving 13 bases between the germline ends. The sequenced sample was CD8+ T cells from PBMCs. The TCR comes from a human donor in good health (CMV status not recorded). Some clones in this sample may be carry-over from other donors' samples. The chain couples TRBV12-5 to TRBJ1-1; D call uncertain. CDR3 amino acids: CASGFNRAATEAFF. DNA of the CDR3: TGTGCTAGTGGTTTTAACCGGGCCGCGACTGAAGCTTTCTTT.